This TCR beta chain was sequenced during a study of T cell responses to AZD1222 COVID-19 vaccine. Study details: Second-dose intervals of approximately 4 or approximately 12 weeks were pooled.

This CDR3 has 13 residues. V lost 2 bases and J lost 4, with 9 bases in between. Germline V gives CDR1 SGHRS, CDR2 YFSETQ. The repertoire was sequenced with immunoSEQ multiplex PCR; TCRdb's copy has only in-frame clones and lacks some. This sample yields 95,000 to 150,000 clones, of which approximately 90% are seen a single time; approximately 7.6% belongs to the top ten. J is TRBJ2-5 and V is TRBV5-1, with unresolved D. The clonotype was recovered from an adult in good health. Sequences were derived from peripheral blood, sampled on day 0 of AZD1222 vaccination. The CDR3 DNA sequence: TGCGCCAGCAGCTTAGTCCCAGGAGAGACCCAGTACTTC. It codes for CASSLVPGETQYF.